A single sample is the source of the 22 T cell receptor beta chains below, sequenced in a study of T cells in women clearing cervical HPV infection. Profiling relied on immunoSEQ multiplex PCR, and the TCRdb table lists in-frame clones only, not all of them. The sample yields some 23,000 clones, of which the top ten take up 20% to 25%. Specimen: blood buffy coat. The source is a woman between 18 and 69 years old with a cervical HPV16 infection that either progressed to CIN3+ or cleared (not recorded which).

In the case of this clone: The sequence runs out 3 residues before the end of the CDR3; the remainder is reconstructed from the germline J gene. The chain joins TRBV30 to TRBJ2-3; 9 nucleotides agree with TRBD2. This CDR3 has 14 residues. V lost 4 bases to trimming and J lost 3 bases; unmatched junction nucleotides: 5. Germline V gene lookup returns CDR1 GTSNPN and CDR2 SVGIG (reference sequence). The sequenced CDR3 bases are TGTGCCTGGACCGTAGCGGGAGCAACAGATACG. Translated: CAWTVAGATDT. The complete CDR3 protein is CAWTVAGATDTQYF.

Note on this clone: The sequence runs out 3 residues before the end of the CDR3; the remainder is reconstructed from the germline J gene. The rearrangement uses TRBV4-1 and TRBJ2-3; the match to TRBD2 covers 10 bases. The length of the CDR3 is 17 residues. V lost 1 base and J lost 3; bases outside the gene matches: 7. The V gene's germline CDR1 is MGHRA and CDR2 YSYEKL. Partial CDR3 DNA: TGCGCCAGCAGCCAAGGGCTAGCGGGAGCTATGACAGATACG. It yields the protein CASSQGLAGAMTDT. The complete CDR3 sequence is CASSQGLAGAMTDTQYF.

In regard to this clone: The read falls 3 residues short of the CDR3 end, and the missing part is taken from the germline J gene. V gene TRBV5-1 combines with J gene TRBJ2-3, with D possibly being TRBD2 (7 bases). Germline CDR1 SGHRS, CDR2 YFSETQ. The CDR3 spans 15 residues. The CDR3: CASSLQGGNNQPQYF. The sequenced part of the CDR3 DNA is TGCGCCAGCAGCTTACAGGGAGGGAACAATCAGCCG.

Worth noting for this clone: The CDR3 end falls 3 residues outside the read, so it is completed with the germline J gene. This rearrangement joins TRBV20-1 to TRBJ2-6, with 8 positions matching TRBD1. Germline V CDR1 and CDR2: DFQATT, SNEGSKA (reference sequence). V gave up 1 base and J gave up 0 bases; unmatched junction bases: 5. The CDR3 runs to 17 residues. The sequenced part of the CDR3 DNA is TGCAGTGCTAGAGCCTTACAGGGGGACTCTGGGGCCAACGTC. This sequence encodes CSARALQGDSGANV. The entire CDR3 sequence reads CSARALQGDSGANVLTF.

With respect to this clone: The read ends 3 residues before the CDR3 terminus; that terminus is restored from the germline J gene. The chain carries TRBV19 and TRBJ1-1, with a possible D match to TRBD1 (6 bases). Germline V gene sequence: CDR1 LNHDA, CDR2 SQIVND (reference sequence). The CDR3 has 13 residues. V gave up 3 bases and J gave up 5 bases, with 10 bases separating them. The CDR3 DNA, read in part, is TGTGCCAGTAGTATCCTCCAGGGGACTGAA. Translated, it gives CASSILQGTE. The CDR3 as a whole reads CASSILQGTEAFF.

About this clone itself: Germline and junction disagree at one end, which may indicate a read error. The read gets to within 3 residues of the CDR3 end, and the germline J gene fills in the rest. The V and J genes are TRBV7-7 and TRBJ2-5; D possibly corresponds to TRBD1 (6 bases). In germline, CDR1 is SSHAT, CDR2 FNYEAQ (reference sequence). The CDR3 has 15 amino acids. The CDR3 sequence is CASSPPTGTKETQYF. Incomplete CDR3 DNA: TGTGCTAGCAGCCCTCCTACCGGGACAAAAGAGACC.

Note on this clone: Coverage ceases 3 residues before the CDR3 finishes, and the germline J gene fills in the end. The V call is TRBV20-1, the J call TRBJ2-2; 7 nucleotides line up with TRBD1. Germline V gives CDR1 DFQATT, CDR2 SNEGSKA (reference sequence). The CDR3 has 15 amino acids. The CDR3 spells CSARGTGAGANVLFF. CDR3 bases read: TGCAGTGCTAGAGGAACAGGGGCTGGGGCCAACGTG.

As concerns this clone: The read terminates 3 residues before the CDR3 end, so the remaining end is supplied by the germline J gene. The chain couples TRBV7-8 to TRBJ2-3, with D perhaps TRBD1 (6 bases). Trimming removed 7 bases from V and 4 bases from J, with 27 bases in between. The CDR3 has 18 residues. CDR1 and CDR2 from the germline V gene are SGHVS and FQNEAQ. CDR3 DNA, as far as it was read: TGTGCCAGCAACCCGACGAGATACAGGGTTTCGTCTCCAGATACG. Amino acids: CASNPTRYRVSSPDT. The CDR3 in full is CASNPTRYRVSSPDTQYF.

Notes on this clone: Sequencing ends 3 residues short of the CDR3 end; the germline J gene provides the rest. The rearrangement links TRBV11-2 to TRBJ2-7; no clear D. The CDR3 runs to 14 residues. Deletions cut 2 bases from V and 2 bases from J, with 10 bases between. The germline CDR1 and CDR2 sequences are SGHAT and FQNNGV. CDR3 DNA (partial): TGTGCCAGCAGCTTATTTCAAGGCCCCTACGAG. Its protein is CASSLFQGPYE. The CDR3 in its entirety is CASSLFQGPYEQYF.

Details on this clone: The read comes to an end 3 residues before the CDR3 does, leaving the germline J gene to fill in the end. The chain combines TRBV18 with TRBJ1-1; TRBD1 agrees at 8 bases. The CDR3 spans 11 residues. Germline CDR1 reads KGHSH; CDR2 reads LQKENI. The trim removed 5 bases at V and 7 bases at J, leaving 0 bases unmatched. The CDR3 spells CASSDRGEAFF. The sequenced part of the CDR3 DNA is TGTGCCAGCTCAGACAGGGGTGAA. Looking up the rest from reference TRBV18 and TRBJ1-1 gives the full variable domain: NAGVMQNPRHLVRRRGQEARLRCSPMKGHSHVYWYRQLPEEGLKFMVYLQKENIIDESGMPKERFSAEFPKEGPSILRIQQVVRGDSAAYFCASSDRGEAFFGQGTRLTVV.

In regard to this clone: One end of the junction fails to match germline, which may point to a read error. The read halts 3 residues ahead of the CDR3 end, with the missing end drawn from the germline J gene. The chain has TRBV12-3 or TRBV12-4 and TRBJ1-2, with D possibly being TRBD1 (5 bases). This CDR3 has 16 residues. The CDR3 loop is CASSLSGRGLNHGYTF. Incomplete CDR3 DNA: TGTGCCAGCAGTTTATCCGGGAGGGGACTTAACCATGGC.

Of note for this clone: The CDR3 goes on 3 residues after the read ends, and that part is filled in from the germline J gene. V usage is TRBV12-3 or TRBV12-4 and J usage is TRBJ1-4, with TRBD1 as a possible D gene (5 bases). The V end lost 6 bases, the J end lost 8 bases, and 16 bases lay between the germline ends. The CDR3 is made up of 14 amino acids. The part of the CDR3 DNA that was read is TGTGCCAGCAGCCTGGGGCCTATCCAGGAAAAA. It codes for CASSLGPIQEK. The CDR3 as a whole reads CASSLGPIQEKLFF.

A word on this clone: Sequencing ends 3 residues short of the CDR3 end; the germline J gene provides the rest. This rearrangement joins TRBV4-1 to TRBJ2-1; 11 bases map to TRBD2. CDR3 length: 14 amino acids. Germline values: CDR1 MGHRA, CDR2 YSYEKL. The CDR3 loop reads CASGGARTHNEQFF. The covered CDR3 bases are TGCGCTAGCGGGGGGGCAAGAACTCACAATGAG.

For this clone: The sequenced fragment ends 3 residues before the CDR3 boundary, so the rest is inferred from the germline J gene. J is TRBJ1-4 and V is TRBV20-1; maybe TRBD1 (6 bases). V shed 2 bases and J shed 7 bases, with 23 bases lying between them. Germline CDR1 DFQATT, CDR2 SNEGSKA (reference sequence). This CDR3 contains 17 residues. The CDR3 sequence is CSARPRGRGLRSEKLFF. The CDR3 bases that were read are TGCAGTGCTAGACCACGGGGGCGGGGGCTTAGATCTGAAAAA.

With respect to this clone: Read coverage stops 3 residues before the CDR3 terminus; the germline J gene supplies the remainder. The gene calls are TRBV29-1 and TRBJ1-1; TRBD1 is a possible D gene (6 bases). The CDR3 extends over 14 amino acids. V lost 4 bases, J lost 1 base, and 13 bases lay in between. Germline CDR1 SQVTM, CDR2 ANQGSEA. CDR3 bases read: TGCAGCGTTGTAGGGGGTGGGGGGAACACTGAA. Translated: CSVVGGGGNTE. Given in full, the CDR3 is CSVVGGGGNTEAFF.

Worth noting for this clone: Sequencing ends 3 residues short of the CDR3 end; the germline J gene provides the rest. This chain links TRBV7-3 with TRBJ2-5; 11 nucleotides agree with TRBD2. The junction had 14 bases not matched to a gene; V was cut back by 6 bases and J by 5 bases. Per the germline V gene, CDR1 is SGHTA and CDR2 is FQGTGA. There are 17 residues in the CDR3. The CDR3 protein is CASRKGTSGSFRETQYF. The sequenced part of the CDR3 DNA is TGTGCCAGCAGGAAAGGGACTAGCGGTTCGTTTCGGGAGACC. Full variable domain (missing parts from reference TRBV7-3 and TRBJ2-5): GAGVSQTPSNKVTEKGKYVELRCDPISGHTALYWYRQSLGQGPEFLIYFQGTGAADDSGLPNDRFFAVRPEGSVSTLKIQRTERGDSAVYLCASRKGTSGSFRETQYFGPGTRLLVL.

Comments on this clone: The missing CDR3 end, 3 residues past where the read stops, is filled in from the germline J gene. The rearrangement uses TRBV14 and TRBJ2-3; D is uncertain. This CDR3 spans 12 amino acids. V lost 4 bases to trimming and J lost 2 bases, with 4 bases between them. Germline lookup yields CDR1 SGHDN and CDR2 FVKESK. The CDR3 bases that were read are TGTGCCAGCAGCCCATTCACAGATACG. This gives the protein CASSPFTDT. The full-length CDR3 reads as CASSPFTDTQYF.

The CDR3 is CAWSVGHPNTEAFF. The DNA read from the CDR3 is TGTGCCTGGAGTGTGGGACACCCGAACACTGAA. V usage is TRBV30 and J usage is TRBJ1-1; D perhaps matches TRBD1 (6 bases). The sequence runs out 3 residues before the end of the CDR3; the remainder is reconstructed from the germline J gene. Germline CDR1 GTSNPN, CDR2 SVGIG (reference sequence). V was cut by 0 bases and J by 1 base, with 9 bases left in between. The CDR3 has 14 residues.

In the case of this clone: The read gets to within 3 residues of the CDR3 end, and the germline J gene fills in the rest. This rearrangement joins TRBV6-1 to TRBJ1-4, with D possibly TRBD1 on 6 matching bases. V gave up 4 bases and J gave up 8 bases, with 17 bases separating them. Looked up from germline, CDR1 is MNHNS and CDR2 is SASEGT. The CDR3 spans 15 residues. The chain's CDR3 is CASSAYREEMEKLFF. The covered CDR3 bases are TGTGCCAGCAGTGCCTACAGGGAGGAGATGGAAAAA.

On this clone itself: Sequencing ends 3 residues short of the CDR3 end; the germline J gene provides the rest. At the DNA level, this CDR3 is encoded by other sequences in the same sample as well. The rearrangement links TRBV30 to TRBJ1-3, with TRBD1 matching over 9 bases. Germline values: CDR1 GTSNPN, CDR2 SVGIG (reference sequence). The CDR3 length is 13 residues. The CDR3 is CACPDRGQLGIYF. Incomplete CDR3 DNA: TGTGCCTGCCCGGACAGGGGTCAATTGGGA.

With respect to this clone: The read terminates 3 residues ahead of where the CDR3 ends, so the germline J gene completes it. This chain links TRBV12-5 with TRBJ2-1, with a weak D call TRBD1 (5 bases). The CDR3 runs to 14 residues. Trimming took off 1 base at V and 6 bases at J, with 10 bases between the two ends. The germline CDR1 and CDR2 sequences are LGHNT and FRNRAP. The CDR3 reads CASGLGQIRNEQFF. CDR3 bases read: TGTGCTAGTGGTTTGGGACAGATTCGCAATGAG.

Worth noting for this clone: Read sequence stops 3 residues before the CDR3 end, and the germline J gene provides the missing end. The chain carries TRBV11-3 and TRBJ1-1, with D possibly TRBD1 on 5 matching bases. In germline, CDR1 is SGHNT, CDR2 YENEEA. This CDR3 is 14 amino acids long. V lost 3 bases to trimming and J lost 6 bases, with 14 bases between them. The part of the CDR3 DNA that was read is TGTGCCAGCAGCTTTGCCAGTTCGGGGGCTGAA. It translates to CASSFASSGAE. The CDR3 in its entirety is CASSFASSGAEAFF.